A selection of T cell receptor beta chains follows, all from one sample in a study of post-analysis software for immune sequencing data. TCRdb independently ran MiXCR on the PCR reads; one entry per CDR3 protein. The data show about 540,000 distinct CDR3 sequences, with less than 40% seen just once and roughly 6% held by the top ten. Specimen: blood. The origin of the receptors is a girl aged 2-17 years with multiple sclerosis. The CDR3 runs from the conserved cysteine through the conserved F or W. Fields, in order: J gene, clone size, D gene, V gene, CDR3 protein, CDR3 DNA. D genes are given only for firm matches. Part of the rows lack a size; the others show once, few, many or a class for expanded clones.

J: TRBJ2-4; size: few; D: NA; V: TRBV3-1; CDR3: CASSSRGLGAVVNIQYF; DNA: TGTGCCAGCAGTTCTAGAGGTCTGGGGGCGGTGGTGAACATTCAGTACTTC
J: TRBJ1-1; size: NA; D: NA; V: TRBV5-1; CDR3: CASSATGPMNTEAFF; DNA: TGCGCCAGCAGCGCAACAGGGCCCATGAACACTGAAGCTTTCTTT
J: TRBJ2-1; size: many; D: TRBD2; V: TRBV20-1; CDR3: CSASRTSRPDEQFF; DNA: TGCAGTGCTTCCCGGACTAGCCGCCCGGATGAGCAGTTCTTC
J: TRBJ1-1; size: few; D: NA; V: TRBV20-1; CDR3: CSAKDYDSGALGGMNTEAFF; DNA: TGCAGTGCTAAAGACTACGACTCCGGGGCTCTCGGAGGAATGAACACTGAAGCTTTCTTT
J: TRBJ2-1; size: NA; D: TRBD2; V: TRBV29-1; CDR3: CSVREGPDEQFF; DNA: TGCAGCGTTCGGGAGGGCCCTGATGAGCAGTTCTTC
J: TRBJ2-3; size: NA; D: TRBD2; V: TRBV5-1; CDR3: CASSATSGTDTQYF; DNA: TGCGCCAGCAGCGCGACTAGCGGCACAGATACGCAGTATTTT
J: TRBJ2-3; size: NA; D: TRBD2; V: TRBV7-9; CDR3: CASSTRLAGLRGDTQYF; DNA: TGTGCCAGCAGCACCCGACTAGCGGGGCTCCGGGGAGATACGCAGTATTTT
J: TRBJ2-1; size: few; D: TRBD2; V: TRBV6-5; CDR3: CASKTSGNYNEQFF; DNA: TGTGCCAGCAAAACTAGCGGGAACTACAATGAGCAGTTCTTC
J: TRBJ2-7; size: few; D: NA; V: TRBV6-5; CDR3: CASSYPIRGGTPVNEQYF; DNA: TGTGCCAGCAGTTACCCAATACGCGGGGGCACCCCCGTCAATGAGCAGTACTTC
J: TRBJ1-1; size: NA; D: NA; V: TRBV5-5; CDR3: CASSFSSGANTEAFF; DNA: TGTGCCAGCAGCTTTAGTTCAGGGGCGAACACTGAAGCTTTCTTT
J: TRBJ1-5; size: NA; D: TRBD1; V: TRBV12-3/TRBV12-4; CDR3: CASRGDSLRNQPQHF; DNA: TGTGCCAGCAGGGGGGACAGCCTACGCAATCAGCCCCAGCATTTT
J: TRBJ1-1; size: NA; D: NA; V: TRBV10-3; CDR3: CAIREDRNTEAFF; DNA: TGTGCCATCAGGGAAGACAGGAACACTGAAGCTTTCTTT
J: TRBJ2-1; size: few; D: TRBD1; V: TRBV29-1; CDR3: CSVVQGGVGIGEQFF; DNA: TGCAGCGTTGTTCAAGGGGGCGTGGGTATTGGTGAGCAGTTCTTC
J: TRBJ1-4; size: NA; D: NA; V: TRBV14; CDR3: CASSQTRVTNEKLFF; DNA: TGTGCCAGCAGCCAAACCCGGGTTACTAATGAAAAACTGTTTTTT
J: TRBJ2-5; size: NA; D: NA; V: TRBV5-1; CDR3: CASKLETQYF; DNA: TGCGCCAGCAAGTTAGAGACCCAGTACTTC
J: TRBJ1-1; size: few; D: TRBD1; V: TRBV7-2; CDR3: CASNSYPGQQQAFF; DNA: TGTGCCAGCAACTCCTATCCGGGACAGCAACAAGCTTTCTTT
J: TRBJ1-2; size: NA; D: NA; V: TRBV6-2/TRBV6-3; CDR3: CASSDPRNYGYTF; DNA: TGTGCCAGCAGTGACCCTAGAAACTATGGCTACACCTTC
J: TRBJ1-1; size: few; D: NA; V: TRBV5-1; CDR3: CASSFVENTEAFF; DNA: TGCGCCAGCAGCTTTGTAGAGAACACTGAAGCTTTCTTT
J: TRBJ2-5; size: many; D: NA; V: TRBV5-1; CDR3: CASSLTGRQETQYF; DNA: TGCGCCAGCAGCTTGACGGGACGGCAAGAGACCCAGTACTTC
J: TRBJ2-1; size: few; D: TRBD1; V: TRBV28; CDR3: CASKPGGSHNEQFF; DNA: TGTGCCAGCAAGCCAGGGGGCAGCCACAATGAGCAGTTCTTC
J: TRBJ1-2; size: NA; D: NA; V: TRBV10-3; CDR3: CAITQGPPNYGYTF; DNA: TGTGCCATCACCCAGGGGCCCCCTAACTATGGCTACACCTTC
J: TRBJ2-2; size: NA; D: TRBD1; V: TRBV20-1; CDR3: CSASDRALTGELFF; DNA: TGCAGTGCTAGCGACAGGGCCCTCACCGGGGAGCTGTTTTTT
J: TRBJ2-1; size: few; D: TRBD1; V: TRBV19; CDR3: CASSKNLDRGGDNEQFF; DNA: TGTGCCAGTAGTAAAAATCTGGACAGGGGTGGGGACAATGAGCAGTTCTTC
J: TRBJ2-3; size: few; D: TRBD1; V: TRBV7-3; CDR3: CASSLGGQGSDTQYF; DNA: TGTGCCAGCAGCTTGGGTGGACAGGGTTCAGATACGCAGTATTTT
J: TRBJ1-6; size: NA; D: TRBD1; V: TRBV3-1; CDR3: CASSQPTRGFSPLHF; DNA: TGTGCCAGCAGCCAACCCACCAGGGGGTTCTCACCCCTCCACTTT
J: TRBJ1-2; size: few; D: NA; V: TRBV6-5; CDR3: CASSFGPNNYGYTF; DNA: TGTGCCAGCAGTTTCGGGCCAAATAACTATGGCTACACCTTC
J: TRBJ2-7; size: many; D: NA; V: TRBV5-5; CDR3: CASSYFQGLQSYEQYF; DNA: TGTGCCAGCAGCTACTTCCAGGGCCTACAGTCCTACGAGCAGTACTTC
J: TRBJ2-1; size: few; D: NA; V: TRBV12-3/TRBV12-4; CDR3: CASSGFRQFF; DNA: TGTGCCAGCAGTGGTTTTCGGCAGTTCTTC
J: TRBJ2-3; size: NA; D: TRBD2; V: TRBV15; CDR3: CATSGGLAGTDTQYF; DNA: TGTGCCACCAGCGGCGGACTAGCGGGGACCGATACGCAGTATTTT
J: TRBJ2-1; size: few; D: NA; V: TRBV20-1; CDR3: CSARGDGNEQFF; DNA: TGCAGTGCTAGAGGGGATGGCAATGAGCAGTTCTTC
J: TRBJ2-3; size: NA; D: TRBD2; V: TRBV4-1; CDR3: CASSPLPGGADTQYF; DNA: TGCGCCAGCAGCCCCCTTCCGGGGGGGGCAGATACGCAGTATTTT
J: TRBJ2-4; size: NA; D: NA; V: TRBV28; CDR3: CASELDRGKNIQYF; DNA: TGTGCCAGCGAACTGGACAGAGGTAAAAACATTCAGTACTTC
J: TRBJ1-6; size: NA; D: NA; V: TRBV7-9; CDR3: CASSPGGLNSPLHF; DNA: TGTGCCAGCAGCCCGGGGGGCTTGAATTCACCCCTCCACTTT
J: TRBJ2-5; size: few; D: NA; V: TRBV11-3; CDR3: CASSQGAEETQYF; DNA: TGTGCCAGCAGCCAAGGGGCGGAAGAGACCCAGTACTTC
J: TRBJ2-3; size: NA; D: NA; V: TRBV5-1; CDR3: CAGSFGLTSTDTQYF; DNA: TGCGCCGGCAGCTTCGGGCTGACTAGTACAGATACGCAGTATTTT
J: TRBJ2-4; size: NA; D: TRBD2; V: TRBV27; CDR3: CASRVIGGANNIQYF; DNA: TGTGCCAGCAGGGTTATCGGGGGGGCCAATAACATTCAGTACTTC
J: TRBJ1-2; size: few; D: TRBD1; V: TRBV5-6; CDR3: CASSWDRGDGYTF; DNA: TGTGCCAGCAGCTGGGACAGGGGAGATGGCTACACCTTC
J: TRBJ2-3; size: NA; D: NA; V: TRBV5-1; CDR3: CASSLSQGSSTDTQYF; DNA: TGCGCCAGCAGCTTAAGTCAGGGAAGTAGCACAGATACGCAGTATTTT
J: TRBJ1-1; size: NA; D: NA; V: TRBV9; CDR3: CASSNRTKRAEAFF; DNA: TGTGCCAGCAGCAACCGAACCAAGAGGGCTGAAGCTTTCTTT
J: TRBJ2-5; size: NA; D: NA; V: TRBV15; CDR3: CATSRELGLLETQYF; DNA: TGTGCCACCAGCAGAGAATTGGGTCTACTAGAGACCCAGTACTTC
J: TRBJ2-5; size: NA; D: NA; V: TRBV10-3; CDR3: CAISDGSQEAQYF; DNA: TGTGCCATCAGTGACGGTTCCCAAGAGGCCCAGTACTTC
J: TRBJ2-3; size: many; D: NA; V: TRBV6-5; CDR3: CASTLPGTDTQYF; DNA: TGTGCCAGCACCCTACCAGGCACAGATACGCAGTATTTT
J: TRBJ1-1; size: NA; D: NA; V: TRBV29-1; CDR3: CSVEVGLKDGAFF; DNA: TGCAGCGTTGAGGTGGGCCTCAAAGATGGAGCTTTCTTT
J: TRBJ2-3; size: NA; D: NA; V: TRBV6-6; CDR3: CASSYEGNTQYF; DNA: TGTGCCAGCAGTTACGAAGGGAATACGCAGTATTTT
J: TRBJ2-7; size: NA; D: NA; V: TRBV7-9; CDR3: CASSLLSPRNLTYSYEQYF; DNA: TGTGCCAGCAGCCTCCTATCTCCAAGGAATTTGACCTATTCCTACGAGCAGTACTTC
J: TRBJ1-4; size: NA; D: NA; V: TRBV7-8; CDR3: CASSFSYPDEKLFF; DNA: TGTGCCAGCAGCTTTTCTTACCCCGATGAAAAACTGTTTTTT
J: TRBJ2-7; size: few; D: NA; V: TRBV7-2; CDR3: CASSSEQGREQYF; DNA: TGTGCCAGCAGCTCAGAGCAGGGGAGGGAGCAGTACTTC
J: TRBJ1-6; size: NA; D: TRBD1; V: TRBV9; CDR3: CASSVSPGQGNNNSPLHF; DNA: TGTGCCAGCAGCGTATCTCCGGGACAGGGAAACAATAATTCACCCCTCCACTTT
J: TRBJ2-3; size: NA; D: NA; V: TRBV20-1; CDR3: CSARATDTQYF; DNA: TGCAGTGCTAGAGCGACAGATACGCAGTATTTT
J: TRBJ2-1; size: NA; D: TRBD1; V: TRBV7-3; CDR3: CASSQTGGVNNEQFF; DNA: TGTGCCAGCAGCCAGACAGGGGGTGTGAACAATGAGCAGTTCTTC
J: TRBJ2-1; size: few; D: TRBD1; V: TRBV29-1; CDR3: CSVPPGDSQFF; DNA: TGCAGCGTCCCCCCAGGGGACAGCCAGTTCTTC
J: TRBJ1-1; size: few; D: TRBD1; V: TRBV7-9; CDR3: CASSPWTGLNTEAFF; DNA: TGTGCCAGCAGCCCTTGGACAGGGCTGAACACTGAAGCTTTCTTT
J: TRBJ2-3; size: NA; D: NA; V: TRBV7-2; CDR3: CASSPQRDIPLGTQYF; DNA: TGTGCCAGCAGCCCGCAGCGGGACATCCCTCTTGGTACGCAGTATTTT
J: TRBJ2-3; size: NA; D: NA; V: TRBV3-1; CDR3: CASSPSWRGTDTQYF; DNA: TGTGCCAGCAGCCCCAGTTGGAGGGGGACAGATACGCAGTATTTT
J: TRBJ1-2; size: few; D: NA; V: TRBV18; CDR3: CASSARQAPRDGYTF; DNA: TGTGCCAGCTCAGCAAGACAGGCCCCCCGGGATGGCTACACCTTC